Listed below are T cell receptor beta chains from one sample, sequenced in a study of blood T cell repertoires in COVID-19. Clones were read by immunoSEQ multiplex PCR, and TCRdb kept only the in-frame ones, dropping some. Of about 400,000 clones listed, approximately 86% were seen once; the top ten hold about 2.9%. The sample consisted of peripheral blood. The receptor set was obtained from a human donor in a cohort sampled during active COVID-19. Each CDR3 is given with its conserved first and last residue. Each record gives: V gene, J gene, D gene, CDR3 length, clone size, CDR3 protein, CDR3 DNA. The D gene is left open where the match is weak. Clone size is given for some rows only: seen once, a few or many times, or a class if the clone is expanded.

>TRBV5-1|TRBJ2-1|.|15|.
CASSSGGGSYNEQFF
TGCGCCAGCAGCTCAGGTGGGGGGTCCTACAATGAGCAGTTCTTC
>TRBV30|TRBJ1-4|.|15|.
CAWSDHSTTNEKLFF
TGTGCCTGGAGTGACCACAGCACAACTAATGAAAAACTGTTTTTT
>TRBV28|TRBJ1-1|.|14|.
CASSLVLDSTEAFF
TGTGCCAGCAGTTTAGTCCTGGACAGCACTGAAGCTTTCTTT
>TRBV5-1|TRBJ1-1|.|14|.
CASSPMTENTEAFF
TGCGCCAGCAGCCCGATGACAGAGAACACTGAAGCTTTCTTT
>TRBV29-1|TRBJ2-7|TRBD1|14|.
CSVAKQGVGYEQYF
TGCAGCGTTGCCAAACAGGGGGTTGGGTACGAGCAGTACTTC
>TRBV10-3|TRBJ2-1|TRBD2|16|once
CAIRGGLAGEESEQFF
TGTGCCATCAGAGGGGGACTAGCGGGAGAAGAAAGTGAGCAGTTCTTC
>TRBV4-1|TRBJ2-5|.|14|.
CASSQGLVAETQYF
TGCGCCAGCAGCCAAGGACTAGTTGCAGAGACCCAGTACTTC
>TRBV14|TRBJ2-3|TRBD1|18|.
CASSQRRMGDRVTDTQYF
TGTGCCAGCAGCCAACGTCGTATGGGGGACAGGGTTACAGATACGCAGTATTTT
>TRBV4-1|TRBJ1-1|.|16|few
CASSQVGRGKNTEAFF
TGCGCCAGCAGCCAAGTAGGCCGGGGGAAGAACACTGAAGCTTTCTTT
>TRBV6-5|TRBJ1-1|TRBD1|15|.
CASSYSQGLNTEAFF
TGTGCCAGCAGTTACTCACAGGGGTTGAACACTGAAGCTTTCTTT
>TRBV18|TRBJ1-5|.|15|few
CASSDYGGNNQPQHF
TGTGCCAGCTCAGACTACGGGGGAAACAATCAGCCCCAGCATTTT
>TRBV19|TRBJ2-7|.|16|.
CASAWGHTEATYEQYF
TGTGCCAGCGCCTGGGGGCATACGGAAGCCACCTACGAGCAGTACTTC
>TRBV7-2|TRBJ2-1|.|16|.
CASSLVGDFKNNEQFF
TGTGCCAGCAGCTTAGTTGGGGACTTTAAAAACAATGAGCAGTTCTTC
>TRBV5-4|TRBJ1-4|.|14|.
CASSLQGTEEKLFF
TGTGCCAGCAGCTTACAGGGAACCGAGGAAAAACTGTTTTTT
>TRBV7-2|TRBJ1-2|.|16|.
CASSSPGQRANYGYTF
TGTGCCAGCAGCTCTCCGGGACAAAGAGCTAACTATGGCTACACCTTC
>TRBV10-3|TRBJ2-1|TRBD2|15|.
CAISGTSGPYNEQFF
TGTGCCATCAGTGGGACTAGCGGTCCGTACAATGAGCAGTTCTTC
>TRBV6-5|TRBJ1-1|.|13|.
CASRAAGDTEAFF
TGTGCCAGCAGAGCAGCAGGGGACACTGAAGCTTTCTTT
>TRBV6-6|TRBJ1-5|.|15|.
CASRLGTLSNQPQHF
TGTGCCAGCAGACTCGGGACATTAAGCAATCAGCCCCAGCATTTT
>TRBV5-1|TRBJ2-1|.|13|.
CASSVDSYNEQFF
TGCGCCAGCAGCGTCGACAGCTACAATGAGCAGTTCTTC
>TRBV4-2|TRBJ1-5|.|14|.
CASSQDYSNQPQHF
TGTGCCAGCAGCCAAGATTATAGCAATCAGCCCCAGCATTTT
>TRBV6-4|TRBJ2-2|TRBD1|15|.
CASSVPGQATGELFF
TGTGCCAGCAGTGTTCCGGGACAGGCGACCGGGGAGCTGTTTTTT
>TRBV18|TRBJ1-2|TRBD1|13|.
CASSPDREAGYTF
TGTGCCAGCTCACCCGACAGGGAAGCTGGCTACACCTTC
>TRBV28|TRBJ1-4|.|14|.
CASSPDMEEEKLFF
TGTGCCAGCAGTCCTGACATGGAGGAGGAAAAACTGTTTTTT
>TRBV6-1|TRBJ2-3|TRBD2|16|.
CASSEVGGGRTDTQYF
TGTGCCAGCAGTGAAGTTGGGGGAGGGCGCACAGATACGCAGTATTTT